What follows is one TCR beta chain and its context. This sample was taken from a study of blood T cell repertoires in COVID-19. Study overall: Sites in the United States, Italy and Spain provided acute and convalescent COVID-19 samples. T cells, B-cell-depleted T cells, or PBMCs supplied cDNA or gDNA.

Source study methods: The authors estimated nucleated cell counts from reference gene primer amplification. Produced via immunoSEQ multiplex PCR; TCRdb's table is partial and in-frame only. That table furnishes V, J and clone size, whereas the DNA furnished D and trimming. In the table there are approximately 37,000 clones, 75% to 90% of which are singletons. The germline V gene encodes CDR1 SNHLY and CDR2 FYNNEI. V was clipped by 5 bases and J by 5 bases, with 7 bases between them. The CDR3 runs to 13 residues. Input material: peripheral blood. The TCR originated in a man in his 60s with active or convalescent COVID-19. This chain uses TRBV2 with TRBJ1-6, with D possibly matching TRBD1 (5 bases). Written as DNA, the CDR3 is TGTGCCAGCAGTCGGGGGAATAATTCACCCCTCCACTTT. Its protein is CASSRGNNSPLHF.